One T cell receptor beta chain is described in this entry. What it binds is unknown. The entry originates in a study of OX40 agonist ivuxolimab in advanced cancers. On the study more broadly: Dose-escalation cases comprised hepatocellular carcinoma, melanoma, renal cell or head and neck cancer. Study results and caveats: What antigens the expanded peripheral T cells recognized was never established. Both blood CD4+ and CD8+ T cells showed clonal growth by week 6 at 0.1 to 3.0 mg/kg. Low clonal expansion, among the lowest seen, marked partial responders at 0.1-3.0 mg/kg.

V was clipped by 0 bases and J by 2 bases; unmatched bases: 5. In germline, CDR1 is LNHDA, CDR2 SQIVND (reference sequence). The CDR3 sequence is 18 residues long. Only in-frame clones appear in the TCRdb table, and some are missing; sequencing was by immunoSEQ multiplex PCR. The sample has around 62,000 clones, 70% to 90% seen once. This receptor was taken from an adult with an advanced solid tumor such as melanoma, head and neck, liver or kidney cancer. The V gene is TRBV19, the J gene TRBJ2-1; 12 bases agree with TRBD2. Sample: CD4+ or CD8+ T cells sorted from blood, taken in a trial of the OX40 agonist ivuxolimab. The CDR3 region is CASSIDRLAGDPYNEQFF. The DNA of the CDR3 is TGTGCCAGTAGTATAGATCGACTAGCGGGAGACCCCTACAATGAGCAGTTCTTC. The full variable domain, in which reference TRBV19 and TRBJ2-1 provide the parts outside the CDR3, is DGGITQSPKYLFRKEGQNVTLSCEQNLNHDAMYWYRQDPGQGLRLIYYSQIVNDFQKGDIAEGYSVSREKKESFPLTVTSAQKNPTAFYLCASSIDRLAGDPYNEQFFGPGTRLTVL.